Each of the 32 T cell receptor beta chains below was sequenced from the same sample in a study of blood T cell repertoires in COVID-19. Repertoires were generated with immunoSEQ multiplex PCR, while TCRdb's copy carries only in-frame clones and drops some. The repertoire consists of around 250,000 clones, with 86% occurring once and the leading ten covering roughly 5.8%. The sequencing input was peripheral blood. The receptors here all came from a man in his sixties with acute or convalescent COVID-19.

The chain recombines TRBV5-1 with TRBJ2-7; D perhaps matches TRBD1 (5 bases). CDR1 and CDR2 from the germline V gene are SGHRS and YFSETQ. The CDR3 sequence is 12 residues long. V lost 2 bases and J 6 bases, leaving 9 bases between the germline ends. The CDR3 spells CASSLGAVEQYF. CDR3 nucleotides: TGCGCCAGCAGCTTAGGGGCTGTCGAGCAGTACTTC.

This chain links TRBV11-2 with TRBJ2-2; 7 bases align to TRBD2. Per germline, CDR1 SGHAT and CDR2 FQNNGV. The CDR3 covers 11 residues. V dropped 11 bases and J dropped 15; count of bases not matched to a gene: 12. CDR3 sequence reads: CACGEGLTVFF. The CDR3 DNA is TGTGCCTGCGGGGAGGGTTTGACGGTGTTTTTT. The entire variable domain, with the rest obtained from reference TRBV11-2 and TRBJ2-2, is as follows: EAGVAQSPRYKIIEKRQSVAFWCNPISGHATLYWYQQILGQGPKLLIQFQNNGVVDDSQLPKDRFSAERLKGVDSTLKIQPAKLEDSAVYLCACGEGLTVFFGEGSRLTVL.

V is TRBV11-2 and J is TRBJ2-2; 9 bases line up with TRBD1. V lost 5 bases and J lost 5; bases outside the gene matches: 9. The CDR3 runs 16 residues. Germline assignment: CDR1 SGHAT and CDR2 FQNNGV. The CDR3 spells CASSLPQGARTGELFF. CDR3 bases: TGTGCCAGCAGCCTTCCACAGGGGGCGCGGACCGGGGAGCTGTTTTTT.

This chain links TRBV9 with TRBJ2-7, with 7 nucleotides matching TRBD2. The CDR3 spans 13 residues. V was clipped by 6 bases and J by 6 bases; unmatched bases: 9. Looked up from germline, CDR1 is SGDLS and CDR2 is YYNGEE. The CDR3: CASNRVTGGEQYF. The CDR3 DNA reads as TGTGCCAGCAATAGAGTGACGGGGGGCGAGCAGTACTTC.

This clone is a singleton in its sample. The chain's CDR3 is CASSRRRSKFF. The CDR3 nucleotides are TGCGCCAGCAGCCGCAGGAGGAGCAAGTTCTTC. The rearrangement joins TRBV4-3 to TRBJ2-1, with a weak D call TRBD2 (5 bases). V lost 4 bases to trimming and J lost 14 bases, with 12 bases between them. The CDR3 runs to 11 residues. Germline V gene sequence: CDR1 LGHNA, CDR2 YSLEER.

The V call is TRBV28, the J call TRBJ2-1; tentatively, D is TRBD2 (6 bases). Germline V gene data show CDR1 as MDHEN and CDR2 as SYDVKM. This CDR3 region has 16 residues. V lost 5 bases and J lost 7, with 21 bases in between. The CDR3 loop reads CASSAPTRGRANEQFF. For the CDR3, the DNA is TGTGCCAGCAGTGCCCCGACTAGAGGTCGGGCAAATGAGCAGTTCTTC.

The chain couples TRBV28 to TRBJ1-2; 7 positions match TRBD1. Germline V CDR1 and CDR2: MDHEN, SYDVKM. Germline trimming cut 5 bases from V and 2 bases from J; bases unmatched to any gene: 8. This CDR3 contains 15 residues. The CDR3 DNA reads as TGTGCCAGCAGTCCTCGGGACAGACCAAACTATGGCTACACCTTC. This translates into CASSPRDRPNYGYTF.

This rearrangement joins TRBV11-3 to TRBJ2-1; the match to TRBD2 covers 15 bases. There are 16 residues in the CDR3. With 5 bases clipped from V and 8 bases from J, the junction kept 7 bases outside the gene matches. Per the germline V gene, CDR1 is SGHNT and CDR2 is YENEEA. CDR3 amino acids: CASSTQGLAGGYEQFF. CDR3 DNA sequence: TGTGCCAGCAGCACCCAAGGACTAGCGGGAGGGTATGAGCAGTTCTTC.

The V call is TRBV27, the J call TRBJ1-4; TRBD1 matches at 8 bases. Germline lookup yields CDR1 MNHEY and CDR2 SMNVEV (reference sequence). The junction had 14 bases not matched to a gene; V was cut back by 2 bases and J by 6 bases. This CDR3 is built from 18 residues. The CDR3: CASSLRLNQGAADEKLFF. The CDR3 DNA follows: TGTGCCAGCAGTTTACGGCTTAACCAGGGGGCGGCGGATGAAAAACTGTTTTTT.

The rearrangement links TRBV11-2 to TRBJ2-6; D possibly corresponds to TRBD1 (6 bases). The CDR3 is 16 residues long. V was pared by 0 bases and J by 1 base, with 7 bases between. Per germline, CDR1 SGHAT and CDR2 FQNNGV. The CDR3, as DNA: TGTGCCAGCAGCTTAGACACAGGGTCTGGGGCCAACGTCCTGACTTTC. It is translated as CASSLDTGSGANVLTF.

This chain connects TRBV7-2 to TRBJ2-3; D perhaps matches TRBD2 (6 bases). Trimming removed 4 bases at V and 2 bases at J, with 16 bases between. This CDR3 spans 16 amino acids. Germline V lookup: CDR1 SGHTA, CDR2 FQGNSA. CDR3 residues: CASSSKGGTLTDTQYF. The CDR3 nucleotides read TGTGCCAGCAGCTCCAAGGGCGGGACCCTCACAGATACGCAGTATTTT.

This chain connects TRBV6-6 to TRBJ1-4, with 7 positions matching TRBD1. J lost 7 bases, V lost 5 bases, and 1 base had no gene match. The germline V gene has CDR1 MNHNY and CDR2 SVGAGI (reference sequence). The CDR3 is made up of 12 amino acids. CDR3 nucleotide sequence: TGTGCCAGCAGTGGACAGGTTGAAAAACTGTTTTTT. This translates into CASSGQVEKLFF.

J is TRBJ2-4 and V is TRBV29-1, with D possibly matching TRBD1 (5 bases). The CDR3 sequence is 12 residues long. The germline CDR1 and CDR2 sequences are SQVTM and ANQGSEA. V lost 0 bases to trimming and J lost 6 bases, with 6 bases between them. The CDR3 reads CSVEDRVNIQYF. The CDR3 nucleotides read TGCAGCGTTGAAGACAGGGTAAACATTCAGTACTTC.

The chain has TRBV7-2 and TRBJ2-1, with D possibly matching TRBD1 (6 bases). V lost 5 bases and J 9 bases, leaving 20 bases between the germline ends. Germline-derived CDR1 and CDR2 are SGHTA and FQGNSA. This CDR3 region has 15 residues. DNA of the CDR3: TGTGCCAGCAGCGGCCCCAGGACAGCCGCGGTTGAGCAGTTCTTC. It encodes CASSGPRTAAVEQFF.

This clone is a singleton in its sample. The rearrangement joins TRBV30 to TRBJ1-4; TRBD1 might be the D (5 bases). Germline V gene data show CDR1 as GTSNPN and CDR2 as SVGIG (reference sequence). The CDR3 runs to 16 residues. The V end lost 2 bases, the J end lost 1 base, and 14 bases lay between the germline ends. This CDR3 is CAWSRRGGGTNEKLFF. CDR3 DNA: TGTGCCTGGAGTCGGAGGGGTGGAGGAACTAATGAAAAACTGTTTTTT.

The chain's CDR3 is CASSQAAGNEQFF. The CDR3 DNA follows: TGCGCCAGCAGCCAAGCGGCGGGCAATGAGCAGTTCTTC. This chain links TRBV4-1 with TRBJ2-1; a possible D gene is TRBD2 (5 bases). V shed 1 base and J shed 6 bases, with 7 bases lying between them. The CDR3 is 13 residues long. From germline, CDR1 is MGHRA and CDR2 YSYEKL.

CDR3 residues: CASSQDAGAGANVLTF. DNA of the CDR3: TGCGCCAGCAGCCAAGATGCGGGGGCTGGGGCCAACGTCCTGACTTTC. This chain connects TRBV4-3 to TRBJ2-6, with TRBD2 identical over 7 bases. Unmatched junction bases numbered 1, after V lost 0 bases and J lost 2 bases. This CDR3 is 16 amino acids long. CDR1 is LGHNA, CDR2 YSLEER, per germline.

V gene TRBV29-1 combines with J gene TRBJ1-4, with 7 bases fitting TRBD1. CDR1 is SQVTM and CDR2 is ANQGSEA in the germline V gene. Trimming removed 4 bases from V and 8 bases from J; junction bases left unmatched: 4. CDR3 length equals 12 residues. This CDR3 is CSVAGGGEKLFF. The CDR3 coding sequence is TGCAGCGTTGCAGGGGGTGGGGAAAAACTGTTTTTT.

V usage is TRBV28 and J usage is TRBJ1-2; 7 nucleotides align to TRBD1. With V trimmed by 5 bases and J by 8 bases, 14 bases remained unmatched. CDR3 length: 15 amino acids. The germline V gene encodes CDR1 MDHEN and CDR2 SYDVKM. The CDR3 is CASSPPPTGAKGYTF. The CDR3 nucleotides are TGTGCCAGCAGTCCCCCTCCCACAGGGGCTAAGGGCTACACCTTC.

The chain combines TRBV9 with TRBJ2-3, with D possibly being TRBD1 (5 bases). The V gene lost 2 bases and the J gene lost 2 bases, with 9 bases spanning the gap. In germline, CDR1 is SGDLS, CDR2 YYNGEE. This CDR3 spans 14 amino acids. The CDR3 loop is CASSVGHTTDTQYF. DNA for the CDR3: TGTGCCAGCAGCGTTGGACACACCACAGATACGCAGTATTTT.

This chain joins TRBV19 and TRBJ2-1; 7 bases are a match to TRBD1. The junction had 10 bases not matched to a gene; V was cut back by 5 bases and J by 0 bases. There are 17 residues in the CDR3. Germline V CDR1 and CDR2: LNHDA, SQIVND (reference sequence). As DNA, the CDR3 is TGTGCCAGTAGTCGGACAGGCGGAAGGGGCTCCTACAATGAGCAGTTCTTC. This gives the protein CASSRTGGRGSYNEQFF.

CDR3 protein: CASRPADLDTDTQYF. In nucleotides, the CDR3 is TGTGCCAGCAGGCCGGCAGACTTAGACACAGATACGCAGTATTTT. The genes are TRBV28 and TRBJ2-3; D remains ambiguous. The V end lost 6 bases, the J end lost 2 bases, and 15 bases lay between the germline ends. This CDR3 contains 15 residues. Germline CDR1 and CDR2: MDHEN and SYDVKM. Full variable domain (missing parts from reference TRBV28 and TRBJ2-3): DVKVTQSSRYLVKRTGEKVFLECVQDMDHENMFWYRQDPGLGLRLIYFSYDVKMKEKGDIPEGYSVSREKKERFSLILESASTNQTSMYLCASRPADLDTDTQYFGPGTRLTVL.

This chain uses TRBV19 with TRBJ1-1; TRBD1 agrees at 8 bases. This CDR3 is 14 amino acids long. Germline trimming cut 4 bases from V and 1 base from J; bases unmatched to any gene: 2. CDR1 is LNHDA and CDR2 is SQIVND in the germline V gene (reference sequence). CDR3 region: CASSTDRANTEAFF. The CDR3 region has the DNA TGTGCCAGTAGTACGGACAGGGCGAACACTGAAGCTTTCTTT.

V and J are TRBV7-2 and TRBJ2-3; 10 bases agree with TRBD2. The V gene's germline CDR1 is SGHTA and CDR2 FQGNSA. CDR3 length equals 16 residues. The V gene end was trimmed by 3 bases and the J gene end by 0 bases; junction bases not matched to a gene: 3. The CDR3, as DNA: TGTGCCAGCAGCTTGGGACTAGCGAGTAGCACAGATACGCAGTATTTT. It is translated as CASSLGLASSTDTQYF.

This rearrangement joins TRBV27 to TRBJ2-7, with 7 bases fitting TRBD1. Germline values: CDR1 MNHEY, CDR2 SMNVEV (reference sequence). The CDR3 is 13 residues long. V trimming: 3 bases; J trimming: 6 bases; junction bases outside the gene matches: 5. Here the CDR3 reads CASSLQRGLEQYF. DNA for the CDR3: TGTGCCAGCAGTTTGCAAAGGGGGCTCGAGCAGTACTTC.

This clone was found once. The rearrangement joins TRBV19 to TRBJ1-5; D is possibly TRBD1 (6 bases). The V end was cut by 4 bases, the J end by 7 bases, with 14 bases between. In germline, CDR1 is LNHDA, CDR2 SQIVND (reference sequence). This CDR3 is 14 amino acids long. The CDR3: CASSRQGRDQPQHF. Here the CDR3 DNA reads TGTGCCAGTAGTAGGCAGGGGAGGGACCAGCCCCAGCATTTT.

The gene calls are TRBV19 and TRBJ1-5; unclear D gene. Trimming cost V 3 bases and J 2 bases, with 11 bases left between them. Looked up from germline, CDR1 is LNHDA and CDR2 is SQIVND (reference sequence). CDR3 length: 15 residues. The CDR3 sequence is CASSIRFYGNQPQHF. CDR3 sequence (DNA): TGTGCCAGTAGTATTCGGTTCTACGGCAATCAGCCCCAGCATTTT.

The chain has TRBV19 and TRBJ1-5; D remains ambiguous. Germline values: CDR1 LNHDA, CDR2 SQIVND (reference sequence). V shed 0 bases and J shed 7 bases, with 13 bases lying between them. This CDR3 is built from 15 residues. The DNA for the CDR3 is TGTGCCAGTAGTATAGAAAGGAGGGAAGGACAGCCCCAGCATTTT. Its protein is CASSIERREGQPQHF.

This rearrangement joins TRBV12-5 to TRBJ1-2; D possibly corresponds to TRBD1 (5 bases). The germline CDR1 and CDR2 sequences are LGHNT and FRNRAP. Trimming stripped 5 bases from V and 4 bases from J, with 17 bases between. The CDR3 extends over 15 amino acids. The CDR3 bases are TGTGCTAGTGGTCAACCAGACAGCCCGACCTATGGCTACACCTTC. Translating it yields CASGQPDSPTYGYTF. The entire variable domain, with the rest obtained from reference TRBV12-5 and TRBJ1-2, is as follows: DARVTQTPRHKVTEMGQEVTMRCQPILGHNTVFWYRQTMMQGLELLAYFRNRAPLDDSGMPKDRFSAEMPDATLATLKIQPSEPRDSAVYFCASGQPDSPTYGYTFGSGTRLTVV.

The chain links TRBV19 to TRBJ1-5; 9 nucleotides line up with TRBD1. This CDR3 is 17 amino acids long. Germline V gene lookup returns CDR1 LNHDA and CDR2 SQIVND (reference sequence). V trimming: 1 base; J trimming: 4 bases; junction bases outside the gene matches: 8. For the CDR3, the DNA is TGTGCCAGTAGTATAGCGCTCTCACAGGGGGCGAATCAGCCCCAGCATTTT. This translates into CASSIALSQGANQPQHF. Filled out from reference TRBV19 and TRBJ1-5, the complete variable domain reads DGGITQSPKYLFRKEGQNVTLSCEQNLNHDAMYWYRQDPGQGLRLIYYSQIVNDFQKGDIAEGYSVSREKKESFPLTVTSAQKNPTAFYLCASSIALSQGANQPQHFGDGTRLSIL.

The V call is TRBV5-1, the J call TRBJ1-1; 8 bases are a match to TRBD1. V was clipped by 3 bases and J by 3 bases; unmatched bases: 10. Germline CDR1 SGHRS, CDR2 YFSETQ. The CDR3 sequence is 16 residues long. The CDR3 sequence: CASSSRTGIPHTEAFF. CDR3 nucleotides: TGCGCCAGCAGCTCGAGGACAGGGATCCCCCACACTGAAGCTTTCTTT.

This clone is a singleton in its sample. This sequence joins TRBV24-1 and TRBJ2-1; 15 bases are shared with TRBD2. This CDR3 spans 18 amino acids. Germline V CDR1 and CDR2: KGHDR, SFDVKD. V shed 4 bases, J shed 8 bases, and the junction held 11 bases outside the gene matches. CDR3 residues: CATSDPPGLAGGSYEQFF. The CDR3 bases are TGTGCCACCAGTGACCCCCCGGGACTAGCGGGAGGAAGCTATGAGCAGTTCTTC.